Shown below are 22 T cell receptor beta chains from a single sample sequenced in a study of CD8+CD57+ T cells in acquired aplastic anemia. Genomic DNA, the template, was used for profiling of the TCR beta VDJ and CDR3. MiXCR, applied by TCRdb to the reads, yields one record per CDR3 protein. This sample has roughly 200,000 distinct CDR3 sequences, with approximately 60% found just once. Sequencing input: sorted CD4+, CD8+, or CD8+CD57+ T cells (not recorded which) from PBMCs. The receptors derive from a human donor in good health.

This clonotype was recorded only once. Germline is not matched at one junction end, which may reflect a read error. The chain joins TRBV10-2 to TRBJ2-1, with 7 bases identical to TRBD1. The CDR3 length is 14 residues. Germline loops: CDR1 WSHSY, CDR2 SAAADI. CDR3 residues: CASVDRVSYSEQFF. CDR3 nucleotides: TGCGCCAGCGTCGACAGGGTTTCCTACAGTGAGCAGTTCTTC.

The chain uses TRBV11-3 and TRBJ2-4; 11 nucleotides match TRBD2. In germline, CDR1 is SGHNT, CDR2 YENEEA. There are 16 residues in the CDR3. Losses at the gene ends were 1 base for V and 9 bases for J; bases not matched to a gene: 8. CDR3 sequence (DNA): TGTGCCAGCAGCTTAGTTCCCACTAGCGGGGGTGGCATTCAGTACTTC. Residues: CASSLVPTSGGGIQYF. Combining the CDR3 with reference TRBV11-3 and TRBJ2-4 gives the whole variable domain EAGVVQSPRYKIIEKKQPVAFWCNPISGHNTLYWYLQNLGQGPELLIRYENEEAVDDSQLPKDRFSAERLKGVDSTLKIQPAELGDSAVYLCASSLVPTSGGGIQYFGAGTRLSVL.

This chain joins TRBV20-1 and TRBJ2-7; the D gene could be TRBD1 or TRBD2 (6 bases each). This CDR3 spans 14 amino acids. V was shortened by 6 bases and J by 2 bases, with 17 bases between the two germline ends. Germline lookup yields CDR1 DFQATT and CDR2 SNEGSKA (reference sequence). The CDR3 sequence: CSAGGGPHPYEQYF. In nucleotides, the CDR3 is TGCAGTGCAGGAGGGGGACCCCACCCCTACGAGCAGTACTTC.

The table lists this clonotype with many counts. This sequence joins TRBV5-1 and TRBJ2-7; D ambiguous. V gave up 4 bases and J gave up 6 bases, with 14 bases separating them. This CDR3 comprises 13 residues. Germline CDR1 and CDR2: SGHRS and YFSETQ. As DNA, the CDR3 is TGCGCCAGCAGCATCACTAATTTCGTCGAGCAGTACTTC. Translating it yields CASSITNFVEQYF.

The chain has TRBV7-9 and TRBJ1-1; no firm D call. In germline, CDR1 is SEHNR, CDR2 FQNEAQ (reference sequence). The CDR3 runs 14 residues. With 0 bases removed from V and 4 bases from J, the gap between germline ends came to 9 bases. The CDR3 DNA reads TGTGCCAGCAGCTTAGCCCTACAGATCACTGAAGCTTTCTTT. Protein sequence: CASSLALQITEAFF.

For this clonotype: A read error may produce the germline difference seen at one junction end. The gene calls are TRBV5-1 and TRBJ2-7, with 8 bases lining up with TRBD1. The CDR3 has 17 amino acids. Germline loops: CDR1 SGHRS, CDR2 YFSETQ. The CDR3 DNA reads TGCGCCAGCAGCTCGGACAGGGCGTACCGGAGGTCCTGCGAGCAGTACTTC. This gives the protein CASSSDRAYRRSCEQYF.

The gene calls are TRBV12-3 or TRBV12-4 and TRBJ1-1, with 8 bases lining up with TRBD1. Trimming at V came to 2 bases and at J to 3 bases, leaving 2 bases not matched to a gene. The CDR3 contains 14 residues. CDR3: CASSLYRGYTEAFF. In nucleotides, the CDR3 is TGTGCCAGCAGTTTATACAGGGGGTACACTGAAGCTTTCTTT.

The chain combines TRBV24-1 with TRBJ2-3; 16 positions agree with TRBD2. V lost 10 bases to trimming and J lost 3 bases; unmatched junction nucleotides: 9. This CDR3 is 17 amino acids long. CDR1 KGHDR and CDR2 SFDVKD come from the germline V gene. The CDR3 reads CATSGLAGGQKTDTQYF. CDR3 nucleotide sequence: TGTGCCACATCGGGACTAGCGGGGGGGCAGAAGACAGATACGCAGTATTTT.

CDR3 protein: CASVGTGGYTF. Written as DNA, the CDR3 is TGTGCCAGCGTGGGGACAGGGGGCTACACCTTC. This chain connects TRBV7-2 to TRBJ1-2, with 9 bases matching TRBD1. Germline V gene lookup returns CDR1 SGHTA and CDR2 FQGNSA. This CDR3 is built from 11 residues. The J segment lost 8 bases and the V segment lost 8 bases, leaving 3 bases of the junction unmatched.

This clonotype came up many times. The genes are TRBV9 and TRBJ1-6; D is uncertain. The V gene lost 3 bases and the J gene lost 7 bases, with 5 bases spanning the gap. This CDR3 is built from 12 residues. The germline CDR1 and CDR2 sequences are SGDLS and YYNGEE. As DNA, the CDR3 is TGTGCCAGCAGCGCTTTCAATTCACCCCTCCACTTT. It is translated as CASSAFNSPLHF.

The chain is built from TRBV29-1 and TRBJ1-6; a possible D gene is TRBD1 (6 bases). The CDR3 covers 18 residues. The V end was cut by 6 bases, the J end by 9 bases, with 30 bases between. CDR1 and CDR2 (germline): SQVTM, ANQGSEA. In DNA, the CDR3 is TGCAGCGTCATGTGGGGGCTTGGTAGGTGGCGGATGGGTTCACCCCTCCACTTT. This translates into CSVMWGLGRWRMGSPLHF.

The chain recombines TRBV29-1 with TRBJ2-1; D may match TRBD1 or TRBD2 (5 bases each). V was pared by 8 bases and J by 3 bases, with 17 bases between. The CDR3 is 14 amino acids. Germline-derived CDR1 and CDR2 are SQVTM and ANQGSEA. CDR3 residues: CSTPGPRGYNEQFF. In DNA, the CDR3 is TGCAGCACGCCGGGACCCCGGGGCTACAATGAGCAGTTCTTC.

Notes on this clonotype: A single base separates this from a much larger clone, so it may be a read error. The V call is TRBV6-1, the J call TRBJ2-7, with D possibly matching TRBD2 (6 bases). V lost 4 bases to trimming and J lost 6 bases, with 13 bases between them. Germline CDR1 and CDR2: MNHNS and SASEGT. The CDR3 is 13 amino acids. This CDR3 reads CASSVPGVFEQYF. The CDR3 DNA reads TGTGCCAGCAGTGTACCGGGGGTCTTCGAGCAGTACTTC.

The chain couples TRBV15 to TRBJ2-2; 7 bases map to TRBD1. V shed 5 bases and J 11 bases; nucleotides not matched to a gene: 14. This CDR3 contains 15 residues. CDR1 is LNHNV, CDR2 YYDKDF, per germline (reference sequence). CDR3 in amino acids: CATSYPGGDTYELFF. CDR3 in DNA: TGTGCCACCAGCTACCCAGGGGGAGACACCTACGAGCTGTTTTTT.

This clonotype was observed a handful of times. The chain employs TRBV30 and TRBJ1-2; D is possibly TRBD1 (5 bases). The length of the CDR3 is 16 residues. Trimming stripped 0 bases from V and 5 bases from J, with 19 bases between. Germline V gene sequence: CDR1 GTSNPN, CDR2 SVGIG (reference sequence). Written as DNA, the CDR3 is TGTGCCTGGAGTGTACCTTACCTAAGGGGAATATATGGCTACACCTTC. Translating gives CAWSVPYLRGIYGYTF.

This chain connects TRBV7-9 to TRBJ2-3, with 10 bases aligning to TRBD2. V gave up 3 bases and J gave up 4 bases; unmatched junction bases: 16. The CDR3 runs to 19 residues. The germline V gene encodes CDR1 SEHNR and CDR2 FQNEAQ (reference sequence). The CDR3 DNA reads TGTGCCAGCAGCTTGGGGCCTAGCGGGAGCCTAACTGAGGCAGATACGCAGTATTTT. As protein: CASSLGPSGSLTEADTQYF.

This clonotype was observed many times. Here the CDR3 DNA reads TGTGCCAGCAGCTGGGACAGCCAAACGGGGAGCTATGGCTACACCTTC. Translating gives CASSWDSQTGSYGYTF. The rearrangement links TRBV9 to TRBJ1-2, with 7 bases aligning to TRBD1. The germline V gene encodes CDR1 SGDLS and CDR2 YYNGEE. The V segment lost 4 bases and the J segment 4 bases; nucleotides outside the gene matches: 13. The CDR3 has 16 amino acids.

The J gene is TRBJ2-3, the V gene TRBV29-1; D unresolved. CDR3 length: 12 amino acids. Germline lookup yields CDR1 SQVTM and CDR2 ANQGSEA. Trimming stripped 6 bases from V and 3 bases from J, with 10 bases between. The CDR3 protein is CSVREQTDTQYF. The DNA for the CDR3 is TGCAGCGTACGCGAGCAGACAGATACGCAGTATTTT.

The V gene is TRBV7-9, the J gene TRBJ1-4; possibly TRBD1 for D (6 bases). Looked up from germline, CDR1 is SEHNR and CDR2 is FQNEAQ (reference sequence). The V gene lost 5 bases and the J gene lost 6 bases, with 13 bases spanning the gap. This CDR3 has 14 amino acids. The CDR3 DNA reads as TGTGCCAGCAGCACGCCGGGGGCAGATGAAAAACTGTTTTTT. This encodes CASSTPGADEKLFF.

This clonotype was detected many times. The V call is TRBV15, the J call TRBJ2-7; D possibly corresponds to TRBD1 (5 bases). This CDR3 comprises 16 residues. The ends were cut back, 0 bases at V and 1 base at J, with 13 bases in the middle. Germline values: CDR1 LNHNV, CDR2 YYDKDF (reference sequence). CDR3 DNA sequence: TGTGCCACCAGCAGAGATAATACAAGGGGTTCCTACGAGCAGTACTTC. Its translation: CATSRDNTRGSYEQYF.

This clonotype was recorded many times. The chain links TRBV12-3 or TRBV12-4 to TRBJ2-3; 10 bases line up with TRBD2. The CDR3 spans 17 residues. The trim removed 3 bases at V and 6 bases at J, leaving 12 bases unmatched. The CDR3: CASSFPLSGLAEDTQYF. The CDR3 region has the DNA TGTGCCAGCAGTTTTCCGCTCTCTGGACTAGCGGAGGATACGCAGTATTTT.

The V gene is TRBV28, the J gene TRBJ1-1; 7 bases are a match to TRBD1. Trimming took 7 bases from V and 4 from J; bases not matched to a gene: 9. The CDR3 has 14 amino acids. Germline V gene data show CDR1 as MDHEN and CDR2 as SYDVKM. For the CDR3, the DNA is TGTGCCAGCACGCTAGGGACAGTTGGCACTGAAGCTTTCTTT. It translates to CASTLGTVGTEAFF.